One sample yielded the 15 T cell receptor beta chains listed below, sequenced in a study of CD8 T cells in ankylosing spondylitis. Notes on the study in general: Characteristic of ankylosing spondylitis blood, it appeared, was a TCR beta motif comprising several highly homologous variants.

TCRdb fed the 5' RACE reads into MiXCR, producing one record per CDR3 protein. The sample carries 200,000 to 250,000 distinct CDR3 sequences, approximately 20% recorded once. What these receptors recognize is not known. The sample consisted of blood, either unsorted or a sorted T cell fraction (not recorded which). These receptors all come from a male donor with ankylosing spondylitis.

This clonotype came up a few times. The V call is TRBV9, the J call TRBJ2-1; 9 bases are shared with TRBD2. From germline, CDR1 is SGDLS and CDR2 YYNGEE. The CDR3 extends over 16 amino acids. The junction had 7 bases not matched to a gene; V was cut back by 2 bases and J by 4 bases. DNA for the CDR3: TGTGCCAGCAGCGTCCTTTTAGCGGGAGATTACAATGAGCAGTTCTTC. Translating it yields CASSVLLAGDYNEQFF.

This clonotype was observed a handful of times. The chain carries TRBV4-1 and TRBJ1-4; a possible D gene is TRBD1 (5 bases). V gave up 0 bases and J gave up 12 bases, with 8 bases separating them. Germline values: CDR1 MGHRA, CDR2 YSYEKL. This CDR3 contains 12 residues. The CDR3 protein is CASSQDLGELFF. The CDR3 region has the DNA TGCGCCAGCAGCCAAGACCTGGGGGAACTGTTTTTT.

This chain links TRBV4-1 with TRBJ2-1, with 11 positions matching TRBD2. J lost 4 bases, V lost 2 bases, and 4 bases had no gene match. Per germline, CDR1 MGHRA and CDR2 YSYEKL. The CDR3 extends over 16 amino acids. CDR3 sequence: CASSQLGTSGYNEQFF. The CDR3 DNA follows: TGCGCCAGCAGCCAACTCGGGACTAGCGGATACAATGAGCAGTTCTTC.

The J gene is TRBJ2-1, the V gene TRBV5-6; 9 bases agree with TRBD2. V was pared by 1 base and J by 10 bases, with 15 bases of the junction left unmatched. The CDR3 runs 17 residues. Germline V CDR1 and CDR2: SGHDT, YYEEEE. The CDR3 coding sequence is TGTGCCAGCAGCTTGAACTCCCTAGCGGGATGGGGTAACGAGCAGTTCTTC. This encodes CASSLNSLAGWGNEQFF.

This clonotype was detected a few times. The chain joins TRBV2 to TRBJ2-7; TRBD1 matches 8 bases. The CDR3 spans 14 residues. Germline V gene lookup returns CDR1 SNHLY and CDR2 FYNNEI. Losses at the gene ends were 4 bases for V and 3 bases for J; bases not matched to a gene: 5. The CDR3 protein is CASSVDRGFYEQYF. The DNA of the CDR3 is TGTGCCAGCAGTGTCGACAGGGGATTCTACGAGCAGTACTTC.

A few counts support this clonotype. This rearrangement joins TRBV7-6 to TRBJ2-3; D may be TRBD1 (6 bases). From germline, CDR1 is SGHVS and CDR2 FNYEAQ. The CDR3 spans 16 residues. With 4 bases removed from V and 3 bases from J, the gap between germline ends came to 17 bases. CDR3 sequence reads: CASSSPGATLTDTQYF. In nucleotides, the CDR3 is TGTGCCAGCAGCTCCCCAGGGGCGACTTTAACAGATACGCAGTATTTT.

This clonotype was seen only a few times. The chain combines TRBV9 with TRBJ2-7, with TRBD1 matching 8 bases. There are 11 residues in the CDR3. In germline, CDR1 is SGDLS, CDR2 YYNGEE. V gave up 4 bases and J gave up 6 bases; unmatched junction bases: 0. CDR3 residues: CASSTGGEQYF. The CDR3 nucleotides read TGTGCCAGCAGCACAGGGGGCGAGCAGTACTTC. Combining the CDR3 with reference TRBV9 and TRBJ2-7 gives the whole variable domain DSGVTQTPKHLITATGQRVTLRCSPRSGDLSVYWYQQSLDQGLQFLIQYYNGEERAKGNILERFSAQQFPDLHSELNLSSLELGDSALYFCASSTGGEQYFGPGTRLTVT.

The rearrangement uses TRBV6-2 or TRBV6-3 and TRBJ1-1, with unresolved D. The CDR3 covers 13 residues. Germline assignment: CDR1 MNHEY and CDR2 SVGEGT. V lost 4 bases and J lost 6, with 12 bases in between. The CDR3 coding sequence is TGTGCCAGCAGTTTACAGCCGGGCGCTGAAGCTTTCTTT. It translates to CASSLQPGAEAFF.

The V call is TRBV2, the J call TRBJ2-1; D ambiguous. Germline CDR1 SNHLY, CDR2 FYNNEI. The CDR3 is 14 amino acids. V was trimmed by 3 bases and J by 4 bases, leaving 10 bases between them. The CDR3 DNA follows: TGTGCCAGCAGTGATCTTCCGGCATACAATGAGCAGTTCTTC. It specifies CASSDLPAYNEQFF.

The chain is built from TRBV11-1 and TRBJ1-2; maybe TRBD1 (5 bases). The germline V and J ends were trimmed by 2 bases and 0 bases, with 25 bases remaining between them. The CDR3 runs 20 residues. CDR1 is SGHAT, CDR2 FQDESV, per germline (reference sequence). CDR3 amino acids: CASSLPKKVTGTAPNYGYTF. The CDR3 DNA is TGTGCCAGCAGCTTACCCAAGAAAGTGACCGGGACGGCGCCTAACTATGGCTACACCTTC. The whole variable domain, remainder taken from reference TRBV11-1 and TRBJ1-2, is EAEVAQSPRYKITEKSQAVAFWCDPISGHATLYWYRQILGQGPELLVQFQDESVVDDSQLPKDRFSAERLKGVDSTLKIQPAELGDSAMYLCASSLPKKVTGTAPNYGYTFGSGTRLTVV.

V usage is TRBV6-6 and J usage is TRBJ1-2, with D possibly being TRBD1 (5 bases). CDR1 and CDR2 from the germline V gene are MNHNY and SVGAGI (reference sequence). V was shortened by 3 bases and J by 9 bases, with 8 bases between the two germline ends. The length of the CDR3 is 11 residues. CDR3 sequence (DNA): TGTGCCAGCAGTTATTCAGGGCGCTACACCTTC. Encoded protein: CASSYSGRYTF.

There are many counts of this clonotype. The chain employs TRBV29-1 and TRBJ2-2; D not certain. The ends were cut back, 3 bases at V and 4 bases at J, with 9 bases in the middle. CDR1 SQVTM and CDR2 ANQGSEA come from the germline V gene. The CDR3 spans 13 residues. The DNA for the CDR3 is TGCAGCGTTGATCAAGACGGCACCGGGGAGCTGTTTTTT. Its protein product is CSVDQDGTGELFF.

This clonotype was found a few times. The chain has TRBV7-9 and TRBJ2-5; 9 positions agree with TRBD2. This CDR3 region has 14 residues. CDR1 SEHNR and CDR2 FQNEAQ come from the germline V gene (reference sequence). Germline trimming cut 3 bases from V and 5 bases from J; bases unmatched to any gene: 4. CDR3 DNA: TGTGCCAGCAGCTTTAGCGGGAGAGAGGAGACCCAGTACTTC. This codes for CASSFSGREETQYF.

The CDR3 loop reads CASVGFFGELFF. The CDR3 DNA reads TGTGCCAGCGTGGGGTTCTTCGGGGAGCTGTTTTTT. The chain has TRBV6-2 or TRBV6-3 and TRBJ2-2; no reliable D call. Trimming took off 8 bases at V and 7 bases at J, with 11 bases between the two ends. Germline CDR1 and CDR2: MNHEY and SVGEGT. This CDR3 has 12 amino acids.

This chain uses TRBV7-9 with TRBJ2-7; weak D call: TRBD1 (5 bases). The V end lost 4 bases, the J end lost 4 bases, and 11 bases lay between the germline ends. The CDR3 is 13 residues long. The V gene's germline CDR1 is SEHNR and CDR2 FQNEAQ (reference sequence). In DNA, the CDR3 is TGTGCCAGCAGCTCGACAGTTTCATACGAGCAGTACTTC. Translating gives CASSSTVSYEQYF.